This T cell receptor beta chain came from a study of T cell changes during pregnancy in multiple sclerosis (dated by TCRdb to between 2018 and 2020). About the study as a whole: In women with multiple sclerosis, the researchers looked at how the T cell repertoire shifted as pregnancy progressed.

The CDR3 numbers 13 residues from cysteine through phenylalanine. Just CDR3 DNA is preserved here, 39 bases in frame from base 1. V gives up 6 bases and J gives up 2 bases, and the segment between their germline ends measures 8 bases. Based on the germline V gene, the CDR1 and CDR2 sequences are SGHRS and YFSETQ. Remarks on this clone: Its antigen specificity is not known. There are no base qualities to consult, and no much larger clone falls within one base.

The library was generated by the immunoSEQ multiplex PCR assay. This immuneACCESS table, as held by TCRdb, lists in-frame sequences with V and J called but not all clones. Of the missing ones, under half trace to an unresolved V gene in checked studies; the others have no known cause. This sample comprises under 65,000 clones, around nine tenths of them detected only once. Together, the top ten hold around 0.5% of the sample. The rearranged segments are TRBV5-1 and TRBJ2-2, with no confident D gene call. The sequence was obtained from a female donor with multiple sclerosis, enrolled in a pregnancy study. The sample in question was CD4+ T cells from peripheral blood mononuclear cells, obtained in the third trimester of pregnancy. CDR3 region: CASKQPNTGELFF. The DNA is as follows: TGCGCCAGCAAACAGCCCAACACCGGGGAGCTGTTTTTT.